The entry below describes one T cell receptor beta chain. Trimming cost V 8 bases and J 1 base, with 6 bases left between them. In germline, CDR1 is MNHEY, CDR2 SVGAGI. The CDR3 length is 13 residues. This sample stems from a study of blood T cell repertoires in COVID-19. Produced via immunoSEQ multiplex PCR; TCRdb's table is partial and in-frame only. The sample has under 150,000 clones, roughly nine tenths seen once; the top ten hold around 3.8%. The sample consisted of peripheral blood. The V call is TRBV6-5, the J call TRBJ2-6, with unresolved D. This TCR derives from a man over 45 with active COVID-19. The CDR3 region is CASGLSGANVLTF. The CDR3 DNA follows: TGTGCCAGCGGGCTATCTGGGGCCAACGTCCTGACTTTC.